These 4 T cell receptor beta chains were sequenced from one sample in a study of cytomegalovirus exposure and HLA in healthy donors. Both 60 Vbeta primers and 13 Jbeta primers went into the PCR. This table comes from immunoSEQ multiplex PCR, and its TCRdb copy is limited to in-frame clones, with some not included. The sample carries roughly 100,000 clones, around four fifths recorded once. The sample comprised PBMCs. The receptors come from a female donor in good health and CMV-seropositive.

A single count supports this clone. CDR3 residues: CASSSGQGARQYF. In DNA, the CDR3 is TGTGCCAGCAGTTCGGGACAGGGGGCTCGGCAGTACTTC. The gene calls are TRBV28 and TRBJ2-7; 12 nucleotides match TRBD1. V lost 4 bases to trimming and J lost 9 bases; unmatched junction nucleotides: 4. This CDR3 comprises 13 residues. Germline values: CDR1 MDHEN, CDR2 SYDVKM. Full variable domain (remainder filled in from reference TRBV28 and TRBJ2-7): DVKVTQSSRYLVKRTGEKVFLECVQDMDHENMFWYRQDPGLGLRLIYFSYDVKMKEKGDIPEGYSVSREKKERFSLILESASTNQTSMYLCASSSGQGARQYFGPGTRLTVT.

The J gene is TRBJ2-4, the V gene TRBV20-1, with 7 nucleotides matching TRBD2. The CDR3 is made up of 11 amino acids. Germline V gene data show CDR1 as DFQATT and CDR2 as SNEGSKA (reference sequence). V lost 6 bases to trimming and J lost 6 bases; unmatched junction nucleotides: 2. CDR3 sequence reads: CSAGEGNIQYF. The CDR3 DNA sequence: TGCAGTGCGGGGGAGGGAAACATTCAGTACTTC.

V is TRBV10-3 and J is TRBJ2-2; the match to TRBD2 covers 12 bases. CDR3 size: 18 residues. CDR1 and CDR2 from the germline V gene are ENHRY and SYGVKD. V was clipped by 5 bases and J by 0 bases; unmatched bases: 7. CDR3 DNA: TGTGCCATCAGTCCCCTAGCGGGGGGGCCTTCGAACACCGGGGAGCTGTTTTTT. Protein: CAISPLAGGPSNTGELFF.

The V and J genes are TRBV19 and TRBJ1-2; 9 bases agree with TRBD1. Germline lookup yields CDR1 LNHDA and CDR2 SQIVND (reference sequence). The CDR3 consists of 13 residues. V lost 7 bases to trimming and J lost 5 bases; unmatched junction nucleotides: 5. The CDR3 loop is CASTPGQGYGYTF. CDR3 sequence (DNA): TGTGCCAGTACCCCGGGACAGGGATATGGCTACACCTTC.